This TCR beta chain was identified in a study of shared clonotypes between healthy human individuals. Study in general: Donor composition was a couple of women and a few men, aged 18 to 49.

With 10 bases removed from V and 0 bases from J, the gap between germline ends came to 13 bases. The CDR3 is made up of 14 amino acids. Germline V gene lookup returns CDR1 ENHRY and CDR2 SYGVKD. Genomic DNA of every subset was divided equally among multiple immunoSEQ plates. Sequenced by immunoSEQ multiplex PCR; TCRdb stores in-frame clones only, minus some. This table has about a million clones, more than 65% appearing once. The sequenced material came from memory CD4+ T cells sorted from blood. This sample's subset: CD45RA-negative fraction. The chain joins TRBV10-3 to TRBJ1-5, with a tentative D call TRBD1 (6 bases). The clonotype originates from a young man in good health. The CDR3 protein is CATSDSYSNQPQHF. CDR3 coding DNA: TGTGCCACCTCGGACAGTTATAGCAATCAGCCCCAGCATTTT.